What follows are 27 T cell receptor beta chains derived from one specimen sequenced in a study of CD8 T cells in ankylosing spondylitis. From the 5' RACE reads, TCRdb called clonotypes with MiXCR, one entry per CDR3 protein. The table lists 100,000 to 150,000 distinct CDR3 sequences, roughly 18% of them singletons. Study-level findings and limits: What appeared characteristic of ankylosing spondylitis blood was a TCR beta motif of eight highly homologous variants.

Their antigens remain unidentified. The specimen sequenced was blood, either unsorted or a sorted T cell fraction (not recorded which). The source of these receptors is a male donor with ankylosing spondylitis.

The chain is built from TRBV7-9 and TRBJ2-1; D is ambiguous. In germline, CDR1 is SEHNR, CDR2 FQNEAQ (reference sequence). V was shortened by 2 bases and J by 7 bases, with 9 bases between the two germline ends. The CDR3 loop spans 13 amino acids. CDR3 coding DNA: TGTGCCAGCAGCTTAATTCTGGGTAATGAGCAGTTCTTC. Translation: CASSLILGNEQFF.

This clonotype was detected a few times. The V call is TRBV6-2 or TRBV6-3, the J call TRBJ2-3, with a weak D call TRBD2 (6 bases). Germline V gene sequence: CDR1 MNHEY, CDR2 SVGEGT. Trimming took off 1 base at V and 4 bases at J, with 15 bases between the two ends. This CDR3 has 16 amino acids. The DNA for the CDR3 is TGTGCCAGCAGTTACTTTCGGAGGGCCGAGGCAGATACGCAGTATTTT. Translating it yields CASSYFRRAEADTQYF.

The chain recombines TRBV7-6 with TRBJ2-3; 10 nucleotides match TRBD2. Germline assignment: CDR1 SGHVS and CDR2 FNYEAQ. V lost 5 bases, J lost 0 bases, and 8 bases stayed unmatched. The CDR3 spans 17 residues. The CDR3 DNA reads TGTGCCAGCAGCCATGCACTAGCGGGGCTTAGCACAGATACGCAGTATTTT. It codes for CASSHALAGLSTDTQYF.

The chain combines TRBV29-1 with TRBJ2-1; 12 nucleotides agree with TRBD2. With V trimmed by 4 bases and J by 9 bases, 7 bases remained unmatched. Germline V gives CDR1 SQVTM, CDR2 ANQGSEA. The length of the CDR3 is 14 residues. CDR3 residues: CSVGLAGGPGEQFF. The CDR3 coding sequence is TGCAGCGTTGGGCTAGCGGGAGGGCCGGGTGAGCAGTTCTTC.

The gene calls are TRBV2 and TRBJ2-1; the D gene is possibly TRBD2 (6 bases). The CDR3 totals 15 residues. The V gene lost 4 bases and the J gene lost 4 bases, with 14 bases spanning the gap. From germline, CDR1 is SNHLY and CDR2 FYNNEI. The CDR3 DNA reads TGTGCCAGCAGTGGGGGGGTTTTGAAGTACAATGAGCAGTTCTTC. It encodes CASSGGVLKYNEQFF.

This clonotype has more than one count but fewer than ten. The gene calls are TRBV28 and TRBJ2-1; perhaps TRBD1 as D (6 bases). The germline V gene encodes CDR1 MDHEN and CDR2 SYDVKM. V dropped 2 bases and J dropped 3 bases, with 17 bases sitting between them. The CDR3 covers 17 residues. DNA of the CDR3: TGTGCCAGCAGTTTAGGGGGCAGGAAAATTGGCTACAATGAGCAGTTCTTC. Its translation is CASSLGGRKIGYNEQFF.

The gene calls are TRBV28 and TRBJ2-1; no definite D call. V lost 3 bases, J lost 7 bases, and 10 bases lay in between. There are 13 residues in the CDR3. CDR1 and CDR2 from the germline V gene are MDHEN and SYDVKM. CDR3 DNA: TGTGCCAGCAGTTTGGCAGGATCTAATGAGCAGTTCTTC. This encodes CASSLAGSNEQFF.

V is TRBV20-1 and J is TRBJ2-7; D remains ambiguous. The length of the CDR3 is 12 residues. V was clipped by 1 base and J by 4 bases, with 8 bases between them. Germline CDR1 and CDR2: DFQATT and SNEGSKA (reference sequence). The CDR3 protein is CSARGVPYEQYF. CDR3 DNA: TGCAGTGCTAGAGGTGTACCGTACGAGCAGTACTTC.

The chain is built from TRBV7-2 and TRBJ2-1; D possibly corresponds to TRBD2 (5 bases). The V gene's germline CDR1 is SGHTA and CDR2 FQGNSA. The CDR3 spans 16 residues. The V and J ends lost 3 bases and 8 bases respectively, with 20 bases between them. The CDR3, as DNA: TGTGCCAGCAGCTTCCTAGTGGGAGAAGGTAACGATGAGCAGTTCTTC. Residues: CASSFLVGEGNDEQFF.

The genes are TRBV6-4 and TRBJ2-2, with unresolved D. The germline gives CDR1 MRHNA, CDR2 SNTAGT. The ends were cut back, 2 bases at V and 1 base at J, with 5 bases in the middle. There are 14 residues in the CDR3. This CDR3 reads CASSDVGNTGELFF. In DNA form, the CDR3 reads TGTGCCAGCAGTGACGTAGGGAACACCGGGGAGCTGTTTTTT.

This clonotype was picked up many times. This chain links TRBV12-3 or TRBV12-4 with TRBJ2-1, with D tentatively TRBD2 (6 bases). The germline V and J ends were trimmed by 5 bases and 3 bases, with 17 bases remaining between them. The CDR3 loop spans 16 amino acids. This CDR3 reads CASSPPGTGGYNEQFF. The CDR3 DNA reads TGTGCCAGCAGTCCCCCGGGCACCGGGGGCTACAATGAGCAGTTCTTC.

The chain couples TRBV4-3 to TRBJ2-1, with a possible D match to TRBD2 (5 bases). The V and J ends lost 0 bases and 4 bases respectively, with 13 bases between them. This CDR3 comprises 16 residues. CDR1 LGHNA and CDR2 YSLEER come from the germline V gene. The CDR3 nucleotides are TGCGCCAGCAGCCAAGATAGGAGCGGCCTTTACAATGAGCAGTTCTTC. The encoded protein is CASSQDRSGLYNEQFF.

The CDR3 nucleotides are TGTGCCAGCAGCCAACATCCGACAGAGAGCTCCTACAATGAGCAGTTCTTC. Protein product: CASSQHPTESSYNEQFF. The J gene is TRBJ2-1, the V gene TRBV4-2, with D possibly matching TRBD1 (5 bases). Germline CDR1 LGHNA, CDR2 YNFKEQ. V gave up 2 bases and J gave up 0 bases, with 14 bases separating them. This CDR3 region has 17 residues.

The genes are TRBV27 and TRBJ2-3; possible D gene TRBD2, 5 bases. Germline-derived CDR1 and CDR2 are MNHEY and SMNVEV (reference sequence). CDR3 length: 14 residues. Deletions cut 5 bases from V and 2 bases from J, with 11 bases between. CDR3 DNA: TGTGCCAGCAGTACGGGGTTTGCCACAGATACGCAGTATTTT. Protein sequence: CASSTGFATDTQYF.

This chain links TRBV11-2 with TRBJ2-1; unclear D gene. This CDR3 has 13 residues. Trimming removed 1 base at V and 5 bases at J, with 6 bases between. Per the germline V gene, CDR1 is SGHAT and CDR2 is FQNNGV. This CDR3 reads CASSLVWNNEQFF. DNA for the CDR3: TGTGCCAGCAGCTTAGTCTGGAACAATGAGCAGTTCTTC.

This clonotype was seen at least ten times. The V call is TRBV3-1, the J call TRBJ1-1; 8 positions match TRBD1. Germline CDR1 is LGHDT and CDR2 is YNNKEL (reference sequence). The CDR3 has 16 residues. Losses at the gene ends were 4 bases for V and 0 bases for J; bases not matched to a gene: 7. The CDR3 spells CASSPQTGVLNTEAFF. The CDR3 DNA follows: TGTGCCAGCAGCCCACAGACAGGGGTCCTGAACACTGAAGCTTTCTTT.

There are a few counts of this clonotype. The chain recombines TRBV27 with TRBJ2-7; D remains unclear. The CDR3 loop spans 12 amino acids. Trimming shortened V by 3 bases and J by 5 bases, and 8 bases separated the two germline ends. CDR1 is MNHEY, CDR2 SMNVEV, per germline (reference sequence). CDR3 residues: CASSFNRDEQYF. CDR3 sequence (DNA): TGTGCCAGCAGTTTTAATAGGGACGAGCAGTACTTC.

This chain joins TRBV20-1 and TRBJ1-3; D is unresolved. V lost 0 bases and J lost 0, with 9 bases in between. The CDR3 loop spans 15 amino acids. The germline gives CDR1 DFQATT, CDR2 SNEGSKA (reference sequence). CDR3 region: CSARDPGSSGNTIYF. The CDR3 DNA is TGCAGTGCTAGAGATCCAGGAAGCTCTGGAAACACCATATATTTT.

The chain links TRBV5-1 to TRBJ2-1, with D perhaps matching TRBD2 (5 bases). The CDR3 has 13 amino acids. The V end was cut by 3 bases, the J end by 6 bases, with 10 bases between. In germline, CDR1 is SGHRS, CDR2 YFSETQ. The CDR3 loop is CASSSLGGNEQFF. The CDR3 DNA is TGCGCCAGCAGCTCCCTTGGAGGCAATGAGCAGTTCTTC.

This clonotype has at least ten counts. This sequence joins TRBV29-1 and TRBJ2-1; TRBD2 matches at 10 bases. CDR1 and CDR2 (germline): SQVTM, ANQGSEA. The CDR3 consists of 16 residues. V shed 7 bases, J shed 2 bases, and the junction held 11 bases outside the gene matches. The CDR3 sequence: CSAIGLAEAPYNEQFF. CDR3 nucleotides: TGCAGCGCTATCGGACTAGCGGAGGCTCCCTACAATGAGCAGTTCTTC.

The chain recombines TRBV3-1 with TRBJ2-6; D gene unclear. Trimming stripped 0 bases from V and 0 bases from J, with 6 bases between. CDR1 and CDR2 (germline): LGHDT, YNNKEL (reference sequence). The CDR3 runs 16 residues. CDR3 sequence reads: CASSQESGSGANVLTF. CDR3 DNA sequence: TGTGCCAGCAGCCAAGAGAGTGGCTCTGGGGCCAACGTCCTGACTTTC.

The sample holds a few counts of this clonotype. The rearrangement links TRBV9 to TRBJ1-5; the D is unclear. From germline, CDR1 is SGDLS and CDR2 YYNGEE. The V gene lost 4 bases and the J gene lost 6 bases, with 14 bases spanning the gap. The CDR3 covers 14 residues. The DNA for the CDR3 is TGTGCCAGCAGCCCAAGCCGGCGCGGTCAGCCCCAGCATTTT. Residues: CASSPSRRGQPQHF.

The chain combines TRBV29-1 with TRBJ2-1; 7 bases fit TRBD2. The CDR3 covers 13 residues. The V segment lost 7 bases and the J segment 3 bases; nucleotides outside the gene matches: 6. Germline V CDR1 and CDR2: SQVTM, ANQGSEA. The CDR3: CSGRLANYNEQFF. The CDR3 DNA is TGCAGCGGCAGACTAGCAAACTACAATGAGCAGTTCTTC.

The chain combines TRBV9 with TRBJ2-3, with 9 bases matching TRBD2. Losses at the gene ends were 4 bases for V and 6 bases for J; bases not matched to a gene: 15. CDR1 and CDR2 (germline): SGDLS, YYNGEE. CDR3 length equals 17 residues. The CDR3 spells CASSRIVVAGAQDTQYF. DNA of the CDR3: TGTGCCAGCAGCCGCATTGTGGTAGCGGGAGCTCAGGATACGCAGTATTTT.

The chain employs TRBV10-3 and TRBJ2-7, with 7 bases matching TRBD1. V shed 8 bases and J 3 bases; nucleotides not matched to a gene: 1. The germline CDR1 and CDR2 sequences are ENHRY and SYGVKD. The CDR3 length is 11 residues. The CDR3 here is CAIGTDYEQYF. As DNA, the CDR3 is TGTGCCATCGGGACAGACTACGAGCAGTACTTC.

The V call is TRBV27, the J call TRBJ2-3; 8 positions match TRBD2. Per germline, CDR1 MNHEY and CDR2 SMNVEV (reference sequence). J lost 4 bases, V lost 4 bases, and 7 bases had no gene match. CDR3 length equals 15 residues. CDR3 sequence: CASSSPGLDSDTQYF. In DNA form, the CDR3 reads TGTGCCAGCAGTTCCCCGGGACTAGATTCAGATACGCAGTATTTT.

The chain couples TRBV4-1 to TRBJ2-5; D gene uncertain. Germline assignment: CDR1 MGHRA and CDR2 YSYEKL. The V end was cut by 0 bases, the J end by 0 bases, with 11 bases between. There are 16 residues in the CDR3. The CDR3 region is CASSQEGLGYQETQYF. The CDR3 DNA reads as TGCGCCAGCAGCCAAGAAGGTCTCGGGTACCAAGAGACCCAGTACTTC.